The sequence of this T cell receptor (beta chain) was determined in a study of cytomegalovirus exposure and HLA in healthy donors. Findings and caveats of the study: Altogether, some 170 TCR beta chains were recorded as cytomegalovirus-associated.

As regards this clone: As yet, its antigen is unknown.

The study ran its PCR with 60 Vbeta and 13 Jbeta primers. Profiled with immunoSEQ multiplex PCR; TCRdb holds only in-frame clones, not every one. The sample consists of approximately 130,000 clones, around two thirds of them appearing once. Donors counted as nominally healthy when sampled, yet unrecorded immune exposures were likely. Germline loops: CDR1 GTSNPN, CDR2 SVGIG (reference sequence). This CDR3 is built from 12 residues. Trimming shortened V by 1 base and J by 3 bases, and 6 bases separated the two germline ends. This chain connects TRBV30 to TRBJ1-1, with D possibly being TRBD1 (5 bases). The sequenced sample was PBMCs. The clonotype originates from a woman aged 40 to 50 in good health and CMV-seronegative. The CDR3 loop is CAWSAGHTEAFF. The CDR3 nucleotides read TGTGCCTGGAGTGCAGGGCACACTGAAGCTTTCTTT.